The sequence of this T cell receptor beta chain was determined in a study of blood T cell repertoires in COVID-19. The overall study: Samples of COVID-19 (acute and convalescent) were obtained from the United States, Italy and Spain.

This table comes from immunoSEQ multiplex PCR, and its TCRdb copy is limited to in-frame clones, with some not included. The sample yields about 120,000 clones, over 75% seen once. CDR1 LGHNA and CDR2 YNFKEQ come from the germline V gene. After removal of 4 bases from V and 1 base from J, the junction contained 10 bases not matched to a gene. There are 18 residues in the CDR3. This clonotype was obtained from a woman of 80 years or more with active or convalescent COVID-19. The V and J genes are TRBV4-2 and TRBJ1-5, with 10 bases fitting TRBD1. Specimen: peripheral blood. The CDR3 region has the DNA TGTGCCAGCAGCCGGGGGCCCCGGGACAGGGGAAGCAATCAGCCCCAGCATTTT. Protein product: CASSRGPRDRGSNQPQHF.